This TCR beta chain stems from a study of shared clonotypes between healthy human individuals. Naive-designated CD8 cells lacked CD45RO, were positively enriched for CCR7, and omitted terminally differentiated effector memory CD45RA+ cells. The germline gives CDR1 SQVTM, CDR2 ANQGSEA. The CDR3 is made up of 14 amino acids. The V gene lost 6 bases and the J gene lost 7 bases, with 21 bases spanning the gap. On this clone: Its antigen remains unknown.

The study's findings and limits: Owing to a small donor count, the genetic and exposure-history diversity represented was limited.

Produced via immunoSEQ multiplex PCR; TCRdb's table is partial and in-frame only. Altogether about 2.1 million clones are present, 90% to 95% being singletons, with the ten largest covering more than 1.5%. Specimen: naive CD8+ T cells from PBMCs. The chain is built from TRBV29-1 and TRBJ1-2; no firm D call. The clonotype comes from a man aged 18 to 29 in good health. Some clones in this sample may be carry-over from other donors' samples. CDR3 region: CSVTPQALSAGYTF. The DNA for the CDR3 is TGCAGCGTGACGCCCCAGGCCTTGTCAGCTGGCTACACCTTC.